Presented here are 24 T cell receptor beta chains from one specimen sequenced in a study of shared clonotypes between healthy human individuals. Using immunoSEQ multiplex PCR, the repertoire was profiled, and TCRdb retains in-frame clones only, with some absent. Seen here are roughly 2.2 million clones, over 90% observed once, and the top ten hold about 0.39%. Sequencing was carried out using naive CD4+ T cells from PBMCs. Subset defined: CD45RA+ positively selected. Every receptor here comes from a young man in good health. Some clones in this sample may be carry-over from other donors' samples.

The chain combines TRBV28 with TRBJ2-3; D is perhaps TRBD1 (6 bases). Germline CDR1 MDHEN, CDR2 SYDVKM. Trimming cost V 2 bases and J 0 bases, with 9 bases left between them. The CDR3 totals 15 residues. Written as DNA, the CDR3 is TGTGCCAGCAGTTTAGCAGGGGCCAGCACAGATACGCAGTATTTT. The encoded protein is CASSLAGASTDTQYF.

The chain is built from TRBV5-1 and TRBJ2-7; no firm D call. Germline V lookup: CDR1 SGHRS, CDR2 YFSETQ. Trimming pared 2 bases from V and 9 bases from J, leaving 12 bases between. The length of the CDR3 is 12 residues. In DNA form, the CDR3 reads TGCGCCAGCAGCTTAAATGAGGTTCCGCAGTACTTC. Protein product: CASSLNEVPQYF.

This clone has just one count. The V gene is TRBV7-3, the J gene TRBJ1-2, with D possibly matching TRBD1 (5 bases). Germline V gene lookup returns CDR1 SGHTA and CDR2 FQGTGA. The CDR3 runs to 13 residues. Trimming took 4 bases from V and 8 from J, leaving 14 bases between them. The CDR3 sequence: CASSSEGRGGYTF. CDR3 coding DNA: TGTGCCAGCAGCTCCGAGGGGAGGGGCGGCTACACCTTC.

The CDR3 DNA follows: TGCGCCAGCAGCCAAGGGGGACTAGCGGGAGGGGGCACCGGGGAGCTGTTTTTT. Its protein product is CASSQGGLAGGGTGELFF. The V call is TRBV4-3, the J call TRBJ2-2; 16 bases align to TRBD2. CDR1 is LGHNA, CDR2 YSLEER, per germline. V shed 1 base and J 4 bases; nucleotides not matched to a gene: 3. The length of the CDR3 is 18 residues.

This clone was counted once. The J gene is TRBJ2-7, the V gene TRBV5-5; weak D call: TRBD1 (6 bases). V was shortened by 4 bases and J by 2 bases, with 22 bases between the two germline ends. The CDR3 covers 17 residues. The germline CDR1 and CDR2 sequences are SGHKS and YYEKEE (reference sequence). The chain's CDR3 is CASSKRPQGTPPYEQYF. DNA of the CDR3: TGTGCCAGCAGCAAACGGCCACAGGGAACCCCCCCCTACGAGCAGTACTTC. Combining the CDR3 with reference TRBV5-5 and TRBJ2-7 gives the whole variable domain DAGVTQSPTHLIKTRGQQVTLRCSPISGHKSVSWYQQVLGQGPQFIFQYYEKEERGRGNFPDRFSARQFPNYSSELNVNALLLGDSALYLCASSKRPQGTPPYEQYFGPGTRLTVT.

This clone was counted a few times. The gene calls are TRBV10-3 and TRBJ2-3; 9 bases are shared with TRBD2. This CDR3 spans 16 amino acids. J lost 2 bases, V lost 2 bases, and 5 bases had no gene match. CDR1 and CDR2 (germline): ENHRY, SYGVKD. The CDR3 loop is CAISEASGTPTDTQYF. The CDR3 nucleotides read TGTGCCATCAGTGAGGCTAGCGGGACACCCACAGATACGCAGTATTTT.

This chain connects TRBV29-1 to TRBJ2-7; a possible D gene is TRBD1 (6 bases). The CDR3 is 14 amino acids. V lost 8 bases and J lost 5, with 22 bases in between. Germline CDR1 reads SQVTM; CDR2 reads ANQGSEA. The CDR3 here is CSSRGRHPMDEQYF. CDR3 sequence (DNA): TGCAGCTCCAGGGGACGCCACCCTATGGACGAGCAGTACTTC.

The table lists this clone with a few counts. The rearrangement uses TRBV15 and TRBJ2-7; 10 nucleotides match TRBD2. Germline CDR1 LNHNV, CDR2 YYDKDF (reference sequence). The CDR3 totals 17 residues. With V trimmed by 3 bases and J by 5 bases, 13 bases remained unmatched. The CDR3 loop reads CATSSGRPAGGPHEQYF. In DNA, the CDR3 is TGTGCCACCAGCAGTGGGCGTCCAGCGGGAGGGCCCCACGAGCAGTACTTC.

The chain links TRBV14 to TRBJ2-7, with 8 nucleotides matching TRBD2. CDR1 and CDR2 (germline): SGHDN, FVKESK. The CDR3 sequence is 16 residues long. After removal of 3 bases from V and 0 bases from J, the junction contained 7 bases not matched to a gene. CDR3 loop: CASSHNPGTSSYEQYF. Here the CDR3 DNA reads TGTGCCAGCAGCCACAATCCAGGGACTAGCTCCTACGAGCAGTACTTC. The full variable domain, completed using reference TRBV14 and TRBJ2-7, is EAGVTQFPSHSVIEKGQTVTLRCDPISGHDNLYWYRRVMGKEIKFLLHFVKESKQDESGMPNNRFLAERTGGTYSTLKVQPAELEDSGVYFCASSHNPGTSSYEQYFGPGTRLTVT.

As concerns this clone: In the same sample, other DNA sequences code for this CDR3. V is TRBV6-1 and J is TRBJ1-2; D gene unclear. Germline CDR1 MNHNS, CDR2 SASEGT. V shed 0 bases and J shed 1 base, with 0 bases lying between them. CDR3 length equals 12 residues. The CDR3 DNA is TGTGCCAGCAGTGAAGCTAACTATGGCTACACCTTC. It specifies CASSEANYGYTF.

J is TRBJ2-2 and V is TRBV6-5; 7 positions match TRBD2. V lost 10 bases to trimming and J lost 4 bases; unmatched junction nucleotides: 9. Germline assignment: CDR1 MNHEY and CDR2 SVGAGI. The CDR3 runs 14 residues. DNA of the CDR3: TGTGCCATCCGGCCGGGAGGCGGCACCGGGGAGCTGTTTTTT. Translating gives CAIRPGGGTGELFF.

The chain uses TRBV5-5 and TRBJ1-2; 8 bases fit TRBD1. Germline-derived CDR1 and CDR2 are SGHKS and YYEKEE (reference sequence). The CDR3 extends over 13 amino acids. V gave up 2 bases and J gave up 7 bases; unmatched junction bases: 4. As DNA, the CDR3 is TGTGCCAGCAGCTTTCGGACAGGGCCTGGCTACACCTTC. Its translation: CASSFRTGPGYTF. Together with reference TRBV5-5 and TRBJ1-2, the CDR3 gives the full variable domain: DAGVTQSPTHLIKTRGQQVTLRCSPISGHKSVSWYQQVLGQGPQFIFQYYEKEERGRGNFPDRFSARQFPNYSSELNVNALLLGDSALYLCASSFRTGPGYTFGSGTRLTVV.

The CDR3 sequence: CSVDRGAEAFF. CDR3 DNA sequence: TGCAGCGTTGACAGGGGCGCTGAAGCTTTCTTT. The rearrangement links TRBV29-1 to TRBJ1-1, with a tentative D call TRBD1 (6 bases). Germline CDR1 and CDR2: SQVTM and ANQGSEA. The CDR3 loop spans 11 amino acids. Trimming stripped 3 bases from V and 6 bases from J, with 8 bases between. Full variable domain (outside the CDR3, taken from reference TRBV29-1 and TRBJ1-1): SAVISQKPSRDICQRGTSLTIQCQVDSQVTMMFWYRQQPGQSLTLIATANQGSEATYESGFVIDKFPISRPNLTFSTLTVSNMSPEDSSIYLCSVDRGAEAFFGQGTRLTVV.

The chain joins TRBV11-2 to TRBJ2-7; weak D call: TRBD1 (5 bases). Between the trimmed V and J ends, which lost 7 bases and 6 bases, there was a span of 7 bases. From germline, CDR1 is SGHAT and CDR2 FQNNGV. The length of the CDR3 is 10 residues. The CDR3 region is CASKGPEQYF. The DNA of the CDR3 is TGTGCCAGCAAGGGGCCCGAGCAGTACTTC. Full variable domain (outside the CDR3, taken from reference TRBV11-2 and TRBJ2-7): EAGVAQSPRYKIIEKRQSVAFWCNPISGHATLYWYQQILGQGPKLLIQFQNNGVVDDSQLPKDRFSAERLKGVDSTLKIQPAKLEDSAVYLCASKGPEQYFGPGTRLTVT.

The chain couples TRBV5-6 to TRBJ2-7, with TRBD2 matching over 8 bases. Trimming removed 0 bases from V and 5 bases from J; junction bases left unmatched: 4. This CDR3 comprises 14 residues. Germline CDR1 reads SGHDT; CDR2 reads YYEEEE. The CDR3 sequence: CASSLVGTRHEQYF. CDR3 in DNA: TGTGCCAGCAGCTTGGTTGGGACTAGGCACGAGCAGTACTTC.

Comment on this clone: Because the CDR3's place on the DNA is in doubt, the DNA is left out and the CDR3 is given as listed by TCRdb. The chain carries TRBV7-9 and TRBJ2-1; TRBD2 is the table's D call, not checked against the DNA. The germline V gene has CDR1 SEHNR and CDR2 FQNEAQ (reference sequence). The CDR3 is 15 amino acids in total, end residues counted. The chain's CDR3 is CASSTSGGRWVEQFF.

The chain carries TRBV29-1 and TRBJ1-5; TRBD1 aligns across 9 bases. Trimming at V came to 7 bases and at J to 5 bases, leaving 9 bases not matched to a gene. The CDR3 totals 14 residues. Germline V gene lookup returns CDR1 SQVTM and CDR2 ANQGSEA. CDR3 sequence: CSAGGTGTDQPQHF. In nucleotides, the CDR3 is TGCAGCGCCGGAGGGACAGGGACTGATCAGCCCCAGCATTTT.

The chain is built from TRBV2 and TRBJ2-5; TRBD2 matches at 11 bases. The V gene's germline CDR1 is SNHLY and CDR2 FYNNEI. J lost 4 bases, V lost 7 bases, and 14 bases had no gene match. The CDR3 length is 17 residues. Here the CDR3 reads CASTTLAGGPSGETQYF. The CDR3 coding sequence is TGTGCCAGCACCACATTAGCGGGAGGGCCCTCGGGAGAGACCCAGTACTTC.

V is TRBV7-2 and J is TRBJ2-1; maybe TRBD1 (5 bases). V was pared by 5 bases and J by 6 bases, with 20 bases between. The CDR3 spans 16 residues. Germline loops: CDR1 SGHTA, CDR2 FQGNSA. In DNA form, the CDR3 reads TGTGCCAGCAGCCGCTCCGGCCAGGGTCTCAGCAATGAGCAGTTCTTC. The encoded protein is CASSRSGQGLSNEQFF.

This clone was seen a handful of times. This chain uses TRBV29-1 with TRBJ2-2, with no clear D. There are 13 residues in the CDR3. Per germline, CDR1 SQVTM and CDR2 ANQGSEA. V was pared by 8 bases and J by 6 bases, with 16 bases between. CDR3 nucleotides: TGCAGCACCCTCGGTTCGTTCGCCGGGGAGCTGTTTTTT. Its protein product is CSTLGSFAGELFF.

The V call is TRBV6-5, the J call TRBJ1-1; no reliable D call. The V end lost 2 bases, the J end lost 3 bases, and 13 bases lay between the germline ends. Germline CDR1 is MNHEY and CDR2 is SVGAGI. The CDR3 contains 15 residues. CDR3 bases: TGTGCCAGCAGTTACGGTGCCTTCTCGTACACTGAAGCTTTCTTT. Protein: CASSYGAFSYTEAFF.

The CDR3 DNA sequence: TGTGCCAGCATCACTGAGGGGGTTCGAGGCTACACCTTC. This sequence encodes CASITEGVRGYTF. The chain carries TRBV6-1 and TRBJ1-2; possibly TRBD1 for D (6 bases). V lost 7 bases and J 8 bases, leaving 17 bases between the germline ends. The CDR3 has 13 residues. Germline CDR1 and CDR2: MNHNS and SASEGT.

The J gene is TRBJ1-4, the V gene TRBV5-6; no clear D gene. Trimming stripped 2 bases from V and 0 bases from J, with 14 bases between. The CDR3 sequence is 17 residues long. The germline V gene has CDR1 SGHDT and CDR2 YYEEEE. The chain's CDR3 is CASSFAQAKPTNEKLFF. The CDR3 coding sequence is TGTGCCAGCAGCTTTGCACAAGCAAAGCCAACTAATGAAAAACTGTTTTTT.

In the case of this clone: This sample includes further DNA sequences coding for the same CDR3. The V and J genes are TRBV7-9 and TRBJ1-1; D might be TRBD1 (6 bases). The CDR3 is made up of 14 amino acids. Trimming took off 0 bases at V and 5 bases at J, with 10 bases between the two ends. The germline CDR1 and CDR2 sequences are SEHNR and FQNEAQ (reference sequence). The CDR3 loop is CASSLAGGNTEAFF. DNA of the CDR3: TGTGCCAGCAGCTTAGCAGGGGGTAATACTGAAGCTTTCTTT. Full variable domain (outside the CDR3, taken from reference TRBV7-9 and TRBJ1-1): DTGVSQNPRHKITKRGQNVTFRCDPISEHNRLYWYRQTLGQGPEFLTYFQNEAQLEKSRLLSDRFSAERPKGSFSTLEIQRTEQGDSAMYLCASSLAGGNTEAFFGQGTRLTVV.